Listed below are T cell receptor beta chains from one sample, sequenced in a study of T cell responses to AZD1222 COVID-19 vaccine. TCRdb's table, derived via immunoSEQ multiplex PCR, lists solely in-frame clones and lacks some. The table shows about 130,000 clones, with about 90% occurring only once. The sample was peripheral blood, taken on day 0 of AZD1222 vaccination. Receptor source: an adult in good health. The CDR3 runs from the conserved cysteine through the conserved F or W. A D gene is named only where the DNA matches it firmly. The size entry is marked missing in some rows and otherwise reads once, few, many or a size class.

TRBD1,-,TRBJ1-2,TRBV6-5,CASTPGDRGHGYTF,TGTGCCAGCACCCCGGGGGACAGGGGGCATGGCTACACCTTC
-,-,TRBJ1-2,TRBV6-2/TRBV6-3,CASSYRAVYNYGYTF,TGTGCCAGCAGTTACCGAGCAGTTTATAACTATGGCTACACCTTC
-,-,TRBJ1-2,TRBV5-4,CASSLSLSGSGYGYTF,TGTGCCAGCAGCTTGAGTCTCTCTGGCTCAGGGTATGGCTACACCTTC
-,-,TRBJ1-6,TRBV30,CAWNRGLNSPLHF,TGTGCCTGGAACCGGGGCCTTAATTCACCCCTCCACTTT
-,-,TRBJ2-7,TRBV6-5,CASSSGTAISYEQYF,TGTGCCAGCAGTAGCGGGACAGCGATCTCCTACGAGCAGTACTTC
-,-,TRBJ1-4,TRBV28,CASSSQGLTNEKLFF,TGTGCCAGCAGTTCCCAGGGGTTAACTAATGAAAAACTGTTTTTT
-,-,TRBJ1-3,TRBV28,CASSTRPTGTRGISGNTIYF,TGTGCCAGCAGTACACGACCCACCGGGACAAGAGGTATCTCTGGAAACACCATATATTTT
TRBD1,-,TRBJ1-6,TRBV6-6,CASSYTRGLSGSPLHF,TGTGCCAGCAGCTATACCAGGGGGTTGTCGGGTTCACCCCTCCACTTT
-,once,TRBJ2-5,TRBV18,CASSPPGQGTQYF,TGTGCCAGCTCACCACCTGGGCAGGGGACCCAGTACTTC
-,-,TRBJ2-2,TRBV12-3/TRBV12-4,CASTELPGELFF,TGTGCCAGCACCGAGCTCCCCGGGGAGCTGTTTTTT
TRBD1,-,TRBJ1-3,TRBV7-9,CASSGTASGNTIYF,TGTGCCAGCAGCGGGACAGCCTCTGGAAACACCATATATTTT
-,-,TRBJ1-2,TRBV3-1/TRBV3-2,CASSQEYSGGYTF,TGTGCCAGCAGCCAAGAATATTCGGGGGGCTACACCTTC
-,-,TRBJ2-1,TRBV6-1,CASSERGEGRGFYNEQFF,TGTGCCAGCAGTGAAAGGGGGGAGGGCAGGGGGTTCTACAATGAGCAGTTCTTC
TRBD2,-,TRBJ2-7,TRBV20-1,CSASLAGAHEQYF,TGCAGTGCTAGTCTAGCGGGAGCCCACGAGCAGTACTTC
TRBD2,-,TRBJ2-3,TRBV6-1,CASSEAAGGLAGATQYF,TGTGCCAGCAGTGAAGCGGCGGGGGGACTAGCGGGAGCTACGCAGTATTTT
TRBD1,-,TRBJ1-1,TRBV9,CASSAGPGQTSRAFF,TGTGCCAGCAGCGCAGGACCGGGACAGACGTCTCGAGCTTTCTTT